These 29 T cell receptor beta chains share one sample of origin, sequenced in a study of blood T cell repertoires in COVID-19. Using immunoSEQ multiplex PCR, the repertoire was profiled, and TCRdb retains in-frame clones only, with some absent. The sample consists of about 170,000 clones, roughly 80% of them appearing once. Sequenced sample: PBMCs or T cells enriched from blood (not recorded which). The source of these receptors is a man aged 45-65 years who had recovered from COVID-19.

The chain combines TRBV5-6 with TRBJ2-6; the D gene is possibly TRBD1 (6 bases). CDR1 is SGHDT and CDR2 is YYEEEE in the germline V gene. V lost 2 bases and J lost 0, with 12 bases in between. The CDR3 is made up of 17 amino acids. CDR3 in DNA: TGTGCCAGCAGCTTAGGCAGGGGTACCTCTGGGGCCAACGTCCTGACTTTC. It translates to CASSLGRGTSGANVLTF.

The V gene is TRBV11-2, the J gene TRBJ2-3; 7 bases line up with TRBD1. Germline CDR1 reads SGHAT; CDR2 reads FQNNGV. The CDR3 spans 16 residues. The junction had 7 bases not matched to a gene; V was cut back by 4 bases and J by 0 bases. The CDR3 reads CASSSNRGASTDTQYF. The CDR3 DNA follows: TGTGCCAGCAGCTCAAACAGGGGAGCTAGCACAGATACGCAGTATTTT.

The chain links TRBV10-3 to TRBJ1-1; TRBD1 agrees at 7 bases. This CDR3 comprises 13 residues. Germline V gene data show CDR1 as ENHRY and CDR2 as SYGVKD. Trimming cost V 5 bases and J 1 base; bases outside gene matches: 1. The CDR3, as DNA: TGTGCCATCAGTAGACAGGGGAACACTGAAGCTTTCTTT. Protein product: CAISRQGNTEAFF.

This clone was seen a single time. V and J are TRBV6-1 and TRBJ1-5, with unresolved D. The CDR3 is 15 residues long. The germline V gene has CDR1 MNHNS and CDR2 SASEGT. V was trimmed by 2 bases and J by 0 bases, leaving 8 bases between them. The CDR3 bases are TGTGCCAGCAGTGAACACAGCTATAGCAATCAGCCCCAGCATTTT. Translated, it gives CASSEHSYSNQPQHF.

The V call is TRBV11-3, the J call TRBJ2-7; 8 positions agree with TRBD1. Germline V CDR1 and CDR2: SGHNT, YENEEA. CDR3 size: 15 residues. J lost 2 bases, V lost 5 bases, and 8 bases had no gene match. CDR3 residues: CASSAGTGGAYEQYF. The CDR3, as DNA: TGTGCCAGCAGCGCCGGGACAGGAGGTGCCTACGAGCAGTACTTC. Filled out from reference TRBV11-3 and TRBJ2-7, the complete variable domain reads EAGVVQSPRYKIIEKKQPVAFWCNPISGHNTLYWYLQNLGQGPELLIRYENEEAVDDSQLPKDRFSAERLKGVDSTLKIQPAELGDSAVYLCASSAGTGGAYEQYFGPGTRLTVT.

The rearrangement joins TRBV7-9 to TRBJ1-4, with D unresolved. The ends were cut back, 5 bases at V and 11 bases at J, with 9 bases in the middle. The CDR3 runs to 11 residues. Germline V gene lookup returns CDR1 SEHNR and CDR2 FQNEAQ (reference sequence). CDR3 residues: CASSADGKLFF. For the CDR3, the DNA is TGTGCCAGCAGCGCCGACGGGAAACTGTTTTTT.

The chain combines TRBV7-8 with TRBJ1-4; TRBD1 is a possible D gene (6 bases). This CDR3 region has 15 residues. V was trimmed by 1 base and J by 5 bases, leaving 11 bases between them. Per the germline V gene, CDR1 is SGHVS and CDR2 is FQNEAQ. CDR3 DNA sequence: TGTGCCAGCAGCTTAGTGACAGGACCCAATGAAAAACTGTTTTTT. Protein: CASSLVTGPNEKLFF.

The CDR3 sequence is CASSFRQGTEAFF. In nucleotides, the CDR3 is TGTGCCAGCAGTTTTCGACAGGGTACTGAAGCTTTCTTT. V usage is TRBV6-5 and J usage is TRBJ1-1, with 7 bases fitting TRBD1. CDR3 size: 13 residues. Germline V gene lookup returns CDR1 MNHEY and CDR2 SVGAGI. J gave up 5 bases and V 4 bases, and 4 bases lay outside the gene matches.

The chain has TRBV9 and TRBJ2-5; a possible D gene is TRBD2 (6 bases). Germline V CDR1 and CDR2: SGDLS, YYNGEE. The CDR3 is 15 amino acids. V was clipped by 2 bases and J by 4 bases, with 15 bases between them. The CDR3 DNA reads TGTGCCAGCAGCGTCGGCGGCGGAGGGACAGAGACCCAGTACTTC. Its translation: CASSVGGGGTETQYF.

This sequence joins TRBV7-7 and TRBJ2-5; TRBD2 agrees at 10 bases. Germline V gene sequence: CDR1 SSHAT, CDR2 FNYEAQ (reference sequence). The CDR3 loop spans 15 amino acids. The CDR3 DNA reads TGTGCTAGCTCACCGGGACTAGCGCTTTTCGAGACCCAGTACTTC. Its protein is CASSPGLALFETQYF.

This sequence joins TRBV6-6 and TRBJ1-4; 7 bases fit TRBD1. Germline-derived CDR1 and CDR2 are MNHNY and SVGAGI (reference sequence). CDR3 size: 14 residues. Unmatched junction bases numbered 7, after V lost 6 bases and J lost 6 bases. CDR3 nucleotide sequence: TGTGCCAGCAGCCTTGGGACAGTAGATGAAAAACTGTTTTTT. Encoded protein: CASSLGTVDEKLFF.

The chain recombines TRBV10-3 with TRBJ2-1; tentatively, D is TRBD1 (7 bases). From germline, CDR1 is ENHRY and CDR2 SYGVKD. V dropped 2 bases and J dropped 7 bases, with 12 bases sitting between them. This CDR3 spans 14 amino acids. The CDR3 protein is CAISEAGGRNEQFF. DNA of the CDR3: TGTGCCATCAGTGAGGCAGGGGGGCGTAATGAGCAGTTCTTC.

The chain carries TRBV7-6 and TRBJ1-1; D is possibly TRBD1 (5 bases). V lost 5 bases and J lost 1, with 8 bases in between. Germline V gene sequence: CDR1 SGHVS, CDR2 FNYEAQ. The CDR3 loop spans 13 amino acids. The DNA of the CDR3 is TGTGCCAGCAGCCAAGGGGCGAACACTGAAGCTTTCTTT. Amino acids: CASSQGANTEAFF.

The chain recombines TRBV18 with TRBJ1-4; tentatively, D is TRBD1 (6 bases). Trimming took off 2 bases at V and 1 base at J, with 14 bases between the two ends. This CDR3 comprises 17 residues. Germline V gives CDR1 KGHSH, CDR2 LQKENI. The CDR3 DNA sequence: TGTGCCAGCTCACCAATTGGCAGGGGCCAAACTAATGAAAAACTGTTTTTT. This codes for CASSPIGRGQTNEKLFF. The variable domain in full, with the rest retrieved from reference TRBV18 and TRBJ1-4, is NAGVMQNPRHLVRRRGQEARLRCSPMKGHSHVYWYRQLPEEGLKFMVYLQKENIIDESGMPKERFSAEFPKEGPSILRIQQVVRGDSAAYFCASSPIGRGQTNEKLFFGSGTQLSVL.

The chain carries TRBV9 and TRBJ1-3, with 9 nucleotides matching TRBD1. CDR3 length equals 15 residues. The J segment lost 4 bases and the V segment lost 3 bases, leaving 5 bases of the junction unmatched. Germline loops: CDR1 SGDLS, CDR2 YYNGEE. CDR3 sequence (DNA): TGTGCCAGCAGCGCCACAGGGGGCGCGGGAAACACCATATATTTT. Protein: CASSATGGAGNTIYF.

The chain is built from TRBV19 and TRBJ1-2, with D possibly TRBD1 on 5 matching bases. The V gene lost 7 bases and the J gene lost 1 base, with 10 bases spanning the gap. Per the germline V gene, CDR1 is LNHDA and CDR2 is SQIVND (reference sequence). The CDR3 has 13 amino acids. The CDR3 DNA sequence: TGTGCCAGTACGGCCAGGGATAACTATGGCTACACCTTC. This gives the protein CASTARDNYGYTF.

The gene calls are TRBV9 and TRBJ2-3; 8 bases are a match to TRBD2. The trim removed 0 bases at V and 2 bases at J, leaving 2 bases unmatched. Germline V gives CDR1 SGDLS, CDR2 YYNGEE. CDR3 length: 15 residues. The CDR3 sequence: CASSVGSGATDTQYF. The CDR3 DNA reads TGTGCCAGCAGCGTAGGTAGCGGGGCCACAGATACGCAGTATTTT.

The chain's CDR3 is CASRQAPNEQFF. The CDR3, as DNA: TGTGCCTCCCGACAGGCCCCCAATGAGCAGTTCTTC. The chain combines TRBV30 with TRBJ2-1, with TRBD1 as a possible D gene (6 bases). CDR1 and CDR2 (germline): GTSNPN, SVGIG (reference sequence). V gave up 7 bases and J gave up 6 bases, with 13 bases separating them. There are 12 residues in the CDR3.

This rearrangement joins TRBV11-3 to TRBJ2-7; maybe TRBD1 (6 bases). The germline V gene encodes CDR1 SGHNT and CDR2 YENEEA. Trimming removed 5 bases from V and 6 bases from J, with 14 bases in between. The CDR3 runs to 13 residues. Here the CDR3 DNA reads TGTGCCAGCAGCGATCGACAGGCCACCGAGCAGTACTTC. This sequence encodes CASSDRQATEQYF.

The V and J genes are TRBV2 and TRBJ2-7; 8 positions match TRBD1. The CDR3 covers 15 residues. Germline-derived CDR1 and CDR2 are SNHLY and FYNNEI. V lost 6 bases and J lost 2; bases outside the gene matches: 9. Written as DNA, the CDR3 is TGTGCCAGCAGCGAGCAGGGGGCGGTCGCCTACGAGCAGTACTTC. Its protein product is CASSEQGAVAYEQYF.

The chain has TRBV2 and TRBJ2-7; D possibly corresponds to TRBD1 (6 bases). This CDR3 has 13 residues. Germline lookup yields CDR1 SNHLY and CDR2 FYNNEI. V lost 5 bases and J lost 1, with 9 bases in between. CDR3 bases: TGTGCCAGCAGTCCCGGACAGTCCTACGAGCAGTACTTC. Residues: CASSPGQSYEQYF.

The chain combines TRBV3-1 (or the pseudogene TRBV3-2) with TRBJ1-6; D perhaps matches TRBD1 (5 bases). This CDR3 has 16 amino acids. The germline V and J ends were trimmed by 4 bases and 0 bases, with 10 bases remaining between them. The germline CDR1 and CDR2 sequences are LGHDT and YNNKEL (reference sequence). The DNA for the CDR3 is TGTGCCAGCAGCCCCGGGGGGGGCTCCTATAATTCACCCCTCCACTTT. Amino acids: CASSPGGGSYNSPLHF.

The rearrangement links TRBV5-5 to TRBJ1-5; tentative D call: TRBD1 (5 bases). Per the germline V gene, CDR1 is SGHKS and CDR2 is YYEKEE (reference sequence). The CDR3 spans 15 residues. V shed 0 bases and J shed 6 bases, with 13 bases lying between them. This CDR3 reads CASSLDFGGLQPQHF. The CDR3 nucleotides are TGTGCCAGCAGCTTGGACTTCGGGGGTCTTCAGCCCCAGCATTTT.

The DNA of the CDR3 is TGTGCCAGCAGCGTAGGGACAGGGAGGGATGAGCAGTTCTTC. Its protein is CASSVGTGRDEQFF. The chain carries TRBV9 and TRBJ2-1, with D perhaps TRBD1 (8 bases). The V gene's germline CDR1 is SGDLS and CDR2 YYNGEE. The CDR3 runs 14 residues. Trimming pared 0 bases from V and 8 bases from J, leaving 12 bases between.

This chain joins TRBV5-1 and TRBJ1-1; the match to TRBD1 covers 7 bases. Trimming took 4 bases from V and 1 from J; bases not matched to a gene: 4. CDR1 and CDR2 from the germline V gene are SGHRS and YFSETQ. The CDR3 is 14 amino acids. CDR3 DNA sequence: TGCGCCAGCAGCCTGGGACAGAGGAACACTGAAGCTTTCTTT. As protein: CASSLGQRNTEAFF.

V and J are TRBV27 and TRBJ2-7, with TRBD2 matching 7 bases. Germline V CDR1 and CDR2: MNHEY, SMNVEV (reference sequence). The CDR3 is made up of 14 amino acids. Trimming cost V 7 bases and J 3 bases; bases outside gene matches: 9. Written as DNA, the CDR3 is TGTGCCAGCACCCTAGCGGCGGCCATCTACGAGCAGTACTTC. Its protein is CASTLAAAIYEQYF.

This clone was found a few times. The chain joins TRBV10-3 to TRBJ2-5, with 15 bases identical to TRBD2. CDR1 is ENHRY and CDR2 is SYGVKD in the germline V gene. Trimming took 3 bases from V and 2 from J; bases not matched to a gene: 7. The CDR3 has 18 residues. This CDR3 reads CAISEGTSGGSIQETQYF. The CDR3 nucleotides are TGTGCCATCAGTGAAGGGACTAGCGGGGGGTCGATTCAAGAGACCCAGTACTTC.

The J gene is TRBJ1-2, the V gene TRBV18; no reliable D call. V shed 3 bases and J shed 4 bases, with 15 bases lying between them. Per the germline V gene, CDR1 is KGHSH and CDR2 is LQKENI. The CDR3 runs 15 residues. CDR3 sequence reads: CASSPVLEGSYGYTF. Written as DNA, the CDR3 is TGTGCCAGCTCACCGGTATTGGAAGGGAGCTATGGCTACACCTTC.

The chain is built from TRBV29-1 and TRBJ2-2, with 10 nucleotides matching TRBD1. Germline V gene sequence: CDR1 SQVTM, CDR2 ANQGSEA. The trim removed 3 bases at V and 5 bases at J, leaving 3 bases unmatched. This CDR3 region has 14 residues. Here the CDR3 reads CSVDPGQGTGELFF. CDR3 nucleotides: TGCAGCGTTGATCCGGGACAGGGGACCGGGGAGCTGTTTTTT.